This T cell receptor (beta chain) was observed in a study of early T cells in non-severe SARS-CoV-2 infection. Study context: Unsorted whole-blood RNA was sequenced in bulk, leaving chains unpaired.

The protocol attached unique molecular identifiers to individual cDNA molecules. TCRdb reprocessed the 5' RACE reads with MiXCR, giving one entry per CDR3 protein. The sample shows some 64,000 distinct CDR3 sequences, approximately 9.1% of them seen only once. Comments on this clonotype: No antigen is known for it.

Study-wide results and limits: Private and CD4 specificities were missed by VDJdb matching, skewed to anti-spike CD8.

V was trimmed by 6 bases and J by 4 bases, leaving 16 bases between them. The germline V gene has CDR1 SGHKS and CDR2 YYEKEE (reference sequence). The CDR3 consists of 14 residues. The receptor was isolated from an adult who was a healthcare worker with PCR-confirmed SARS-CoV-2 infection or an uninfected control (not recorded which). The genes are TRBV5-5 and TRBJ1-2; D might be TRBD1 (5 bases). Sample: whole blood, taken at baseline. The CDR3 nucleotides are TGTGCCAGCAACCTAACACCGGGGCCCTATGGCTACACCTTC. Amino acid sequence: CASNLTPGPYGYTF.